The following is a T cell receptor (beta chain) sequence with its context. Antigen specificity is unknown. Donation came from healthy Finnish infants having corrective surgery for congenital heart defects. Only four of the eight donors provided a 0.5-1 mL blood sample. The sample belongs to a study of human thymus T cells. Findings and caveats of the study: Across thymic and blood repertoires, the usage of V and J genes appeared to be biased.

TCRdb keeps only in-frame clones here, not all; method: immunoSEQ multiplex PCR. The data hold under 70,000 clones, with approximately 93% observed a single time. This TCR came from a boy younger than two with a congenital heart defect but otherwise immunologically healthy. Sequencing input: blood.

CDR3 DNA: TGCGCCAGCAGCCAAGGACAGGGGCGCACTGAAGCTTTCTTT. Translation: CASSQGQGRTEAFF. V gene TRBV4-1 combines with J gene TRBJ1-1, with 8 bases fitting TRBD1. Germline trimming cut 1 base from V and 4 bases from J; bases unmatched to any gene: 2. The CDR3 consists of 14 residues. Germline assignment: CDR1 MGHRA and CDR2 YSYEKL.